This TCR beta chain was recorded in a study of early T cells in non-severe SARS-CoV-2 infection (dated by TCRdb to 2020 to 2022). As for the study more broadly: Because TCR sequencing relied on bulk RNA taken from unsorted whole blood, pairing of alpha and beta chains was not possible.

What the research found in general, with its limitations: Matching against VDJdb was skewed toward anti-spike CD8 responses, likely underestimated virus-specific expansions, and missed private and CD4 specificities.

In this sample, this clonotype turned up a few times. Its antigen remains unidentified. Per-base qualities were not stored, and no clone one base away is much larger. A case-control design nested within a healthcare worker cohort in London, UK, was used, with weekly nasopharyngeal swab PCR tests and blood sampling performed. Between 23 and 31 March 2020, the week of the UK lockdown, healthcare workers were enrolled and then followed up weekly for as long as 16 weeks. The receptor library was made with 5' RACE. Reads for this sample came from a NextSeq 500. The TCR library protocol attached unique molecular identifiers to individual cDNA molecules to correct for sequencing error and PCR bias. TCR alpha and beta chains were both sequenced, and the abundances of alpha and beta sequences in each sample were closely correlated with each other. As for how the authors treated the data: Decombinator V4 was used to annotate the V gene, J gene and CDR3 of the TCR sequences. TCRs were defined as expanded if a significant change between any two time points was detected under a Poisson model with p below 0.0001. TCR abundances were normalised to the total number of TCRs sequenced per sample and expressed as counts per million. MAIT TCRs were defined by TRAV1-2 paired with TRAJ12, TRAJ20 or TRAJ33, and iNKT TCRs by TRAV10 paired with TRAJ18. A search of VDJdb, accessed on 1 November 2021, was run for TCRs annotated to CMV, EBV and SARS-CoV-2, with TCRs annotated for multiple antigens excluded. Using fastp trimming at Q25 and MiXCR clonotype assembly, TCRdb reanalyzed the public sequencing data and kept in-frame beta chains. Entries are consolidated by CDR3 protein sequence, retaining the most common genes and DNA. In this record, the V and J calls reflect TCRdb's handling and not the investigators' own analysis. The sample profile shows 65,000 to 70,000 distinct CDR3 sequences; 11% of them were found once. The top ten clones comprise around 5.8% of the sample.

At the junction V is shortened by 3 bases and J by 2 bases, with 11 bases in between. In the germline V gene, CDR1 corresponds to SGHVS and CDR2 to FQNEAQ. The CDR3, cysteine through phenylalanine, is 15 amino acids long. The CDR3 DNA has 45 bases and is translated from base 1. This receptor was identified in an adult who was a healthcare worker with PCR-confirmed SARS-CoV-2 infection or an uninfected control (not recorded which). The rearranged chain carries TRBV7-8 and TRBJ1-5; there is no confident call for the D gene. The material sequenced was whole blood. The nucleotide sequence is TGTGCCAGCAGCTTTGGCCGTGTGGGCAATCAGCCCCAGCATTTT. The resulting protein is CASSFGRVGNQPQHF.